Each of the 10 T cell receptor beta chains below was sequenced from the same sample in a study of blood T cells in healthy people across ages. Next came a second PCR, run for roughly 7 to 12 cycles, which used a sample-barcoded 5' primer along with a J-beta primer mix. Each CDR3 protein gets one entry after TCRdb re-called the 5' RACE reads with MiXCR. The sample contains approximately 830,000 distinct CDR3 sequences, roughly 60% of which appear only once. The sequenced sample was blood. The source of these receptors is a man aged 30-40 years in good health.

This chain uses TRBV7-9 with TRBJ2-7; D not resolved. Germline CDR1 and CDR2: SEHNR and FQNEAQ (reference sequence). The V and J ends lost 1 base and 5 bases respectively, with 12 bases between them. The CDR3 covers 14 residues. CDR3 in amino acids: CASSLVLPVHEQYF. The DNA for the CDR3 is TGTGCCAGCAGCTTAGTTTTGCCGGTCCACGAGCAGTACTTC.

The V and J genes are TRBV3-1 and TRBJ2-5, with D possibly being TRBD1 (6 bases). This CDR3 is 15 amino acids long. Trimming removed 2 bases from V and 2 bases from J, with 12 bases in between. Germline CDR1 is LGHDT and CDR2 is YNNKEL (reference sequence). The CDR3 reads CASSQFGTQQETQYF. CDR3 coding DNA: TGTGCCAGCAGCCAATTTGGGACACAACAAGAGACCCAGTACTTC.

This clonotype was picked up a small number of times. This sequence joins TRBV7-2 and TRBJ2-5, with D hard to call. This CDR3 is built from 13 residues. Germline V lookup: CDR1 SGHTA, CDR2 FQGNSA. Trimming took 0 bases from V and 5 from J, leaving 7 bases between them. As DNA, the CDR3 is TGTGCCAGCAGCTTAGCAGGGTATGAGACCCAGTACTTC. This codes for CASSLAGYETQYF.

This clonotype was seen a few times. The chain has TRBV10-3 and TRBJ2-5; a possible D gene is TRBD1 (6 bases). V was shortened by 10 bases and J by 1 base, with 10 bases between the two germline ends. Germline V gives CDR1 ENHRY, CDR2 SYGVKD. CDR3 length equals 12 residues. In DNA, the CDR3 is TGTGCCACGCAGGGGATCCAAGAGACCCAGTACTTC. Amino acid sequence: CATQGIQETQYF.

This clonotype occurred a few times. The rearrangement links TRBV20-1 to TRBJ1-5; 9 bases are a match to TRBD1. J lost 2 bases, V lost 3 bases, and 8 bases had no gene match. The CDR3 is 16 residues long. The germline V gene has CDR1 DFQATT and CDR2 SNEGSKA (reference sequence). The CDR3 region is CSASNKGQGGNQPQHF. DNA of the CDR3: TGCAGTGCTAGCAACAAGGGACAGGGCGGCAATCAGCCCCAGCATTTT.

The V and J genes are TRBV29-1 and TRBJ1-1; the D gene is possibly TRBD1 (5 bases). Germline loops: CDR1 SQVTM, CDR2 ANQGSEA. V dropped 3 bases and J dropped 0 bases, with 11 bases sitting between them. The CDR3 is 14 amino acids. CDR3 nucleotide sequence: TGCAGCGTTGATTCCCCGGGACTGAACACTGAAGCTTTCTTT. Its protein product is CSVDSPGLNTEAFF.

The chain joins TRBV4-3 to TRBJ2-1; D not certain. The germline V gene encodes CDR1 LGHNA and CDR2 YSLEER. The CDR3 spans 11 residues. The CDR3 nucleotides are TGCTCCGATCGGAGTAACAATGAGCAGTTCTTC. Translated: CSDRSNNEQFF.

The chain carries TRBV7-2 and TRBJ2-3; D may be TRBD1 (5 bases). The CDR3 covers 14 residues. Germline assignment: CDR1 SGHTA and CDR2 FQGNSA. V was clipped by 10 bases and J by 2 bases, with 16 bases between them. The CDR3 loop is CATKMGRITDTQYF. For the CDR3, the DNA is TGTGCCACCAAAATGGGGCGGATCACAGATACGCAGTATTTT.

V is TRBV20-1 and J is TRBJ2-7; D may be TRBD1 or TRBD2 (6 bases each). The CDR3 spans 14 residues. CDR1 is DFQATT and CDR2 is SNEGSKA in the germline V gene (reference sequence). V lost 5 bases, J lost 2 bases, and 16 bases lay in between. CDR3 sequence (DNA): TGCAGTGCTCCGAAAGGGGGGACAACCTACGAGCAGTACTTC. This translates into CSAPKGGTTYEQYF.

The V call is TRBV11-1, the J call TRBJ2-6; perhaps TRBD2 as D (6 bases). With 4 bases removed from V and 4 bases from J, the gap between germline ends came to 14 bases. Looked up from germline, CDR1 is SGHAT and CDR2 is FQDESV (reference sequence). The CDR3 extends over 16 amino acids. The CDR3 is CASSSQGGAGANVLTF. CDR3 nucleotide sequence: TGTGCCAGCAGCTCTCAGGGCGGGGCCGGGGCCAACGTCCTGACTTTC.